This T cell receptor (beta chain) was sequenced for a study of T cell repertoires in cytomegalovirus infection. The overall study: Both CMV infection and a matching HLA type were indicated by public TCR beta signatures. General study points: Of the TCR beta families, the public ones yielded a cumulative frequency that identified carriers of CMV plus the relevant HLA.

V dropped 4 bases and J dropped 5 bases, with 16 bases sitting between them. Germline CDR1 SGHRS, CDR2 YFSETQ. The CDR3 spans 15 residues. Via MiXCR, TCRdb re-called the reads, giving one row per CDR3 protein. The sample contains approximately 290,000 distinct CDR3 sequences, about 26% of which appear only once. A note on this clonotype: Its antigen is currently unknown.

The specimen sequenced was PBMCs. This sequence originates from a human donor in good health (CMV status not recorded). Some clones in this sample may be carry-over from other donors' samples. The chain is built from TRBV5-1 and TRBJ2-4; D is unresolved. This CDR3 reads CASSPSTGRENIQYF. CDR3 nucleotides: TGCGCCAGCAGCCCGTCCACGGGTAGGGAAAACATTCAGTACTTC. The entire variable domain, with the rest obtained from reference TRBV5-1 and TRBJ2-4, is as follows: KAGVTQTPRYLIKTRGQQVTLSCSPISGHRSVSWYQQTPGQGLQFLFEYFSETQRNKGNFPGRFSGRQFSNSRSEMNVSTLELGDSALYLCASSPSTGRENIQYFGAGTRLSVL.